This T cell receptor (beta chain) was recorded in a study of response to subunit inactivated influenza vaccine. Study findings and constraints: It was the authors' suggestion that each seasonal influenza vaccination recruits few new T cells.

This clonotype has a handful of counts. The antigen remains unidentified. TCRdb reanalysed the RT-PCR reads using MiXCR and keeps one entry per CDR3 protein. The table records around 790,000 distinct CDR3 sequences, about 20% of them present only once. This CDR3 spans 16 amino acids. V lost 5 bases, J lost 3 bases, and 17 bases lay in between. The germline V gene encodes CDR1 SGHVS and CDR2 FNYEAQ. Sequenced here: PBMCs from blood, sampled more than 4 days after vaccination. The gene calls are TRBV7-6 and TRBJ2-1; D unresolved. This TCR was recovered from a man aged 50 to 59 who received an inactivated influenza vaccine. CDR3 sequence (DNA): TGTGCCAGCAGCCCCCTAGGCCAGCCCCTCTACAATGAGCAGTTCTTC. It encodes CASSPLGQPLYNEQFF.